Listed below are T cell receptor beta chains from one sample, sequenced in a study of cytomegalovirus exposure and HLA in healthy donors. Clones were read by immunoSEQ multiplex PCR, and TCRdb kept only the in-frame ones, dropping some. The table includes 120,000 or so clones, approximately 74% detected once. Sequencing input: PBMCs. The receptors shown here come from a man between 35 and 55 years old in good health and CMV-seropositive. The CDR3 runs from the conserved cysteine through the conserved F or W. D genes are given only for firm matches. Only part of the rows carry a size: once, few, many, or a class if the clone is expanded.

j_call: TRBJ2-2; d_call: TRBD2; v_call: TRBV13; clone_size: -; cdr3_aa: CASSLAGGPNTGELFF
j_call: TRBJ2-2; d_call: TRBD1; v_call: TRBV19; clone_size: -; cdr3_aa: CASSRTGTYGELFF
j_call: TRBJ1-2; d_call: TRBD1; v_call: TRBV6-1; clone_size: -; cdr3_aa: CASSSAGGANYGYTF
j_call: TRBJ1-2; d_call: -; v_call: TRBV6-5; clone_size: -; cdr3_aa: CASIPDIGTFYGYTF
j_call: TRBJ2-7; d_call: -; v_call: TRBV5-8; clone_size: -; cdr3_aa: CASSSLRVTGVLAYEQYF
j_call: TRBJ2-5; d_call: -; v_call: TRBV19; clone_size: -; cdr3_aa: CASRVDRRQETQYF
j_call: TRBJ1-2; d_call: TRBD1; v_call: TRBV11-2; clone_size: -; cdr3_aa: CASSSSWDRRYGYTF
j_call: TRBJ1-5; d_call: -; v_call: TRBV28; clone_size: -; cdr3_aa: CASKPNRLSNQPQHF
j_call: TRBJ1-5; d_call: -; v_call: TRBV5-5; clone_size: once; cdr3_aa: CASSFLTSGNQPQHF
j_call: TRBJ1-2; d_call: -; v_call: TRBV28; clone_size: -; cdr3_aa: CASSFMNYGYTF
j_call: TRBJ1-1; d_call: TRBD1; v_call: TRBV5-1; clone_size: once; cdr3_aa: CASSTGQGGIPHTEAFF
j_call: TRBJ2-1; d_call: -; v_call: TRBV6-5; clone_size: -; cdr3_aa: CASSLGLLRYNEQFF
j_call: TRBJ1-1; d_call: -; v_call: TRBV6-5; clone_size: once; cdr3_aa: CASSRQMMNTEAFF
j_call: TRBJ2-5; d_call: -; v_call: TRBV7-6; clone_size: -; cdr3_aa: CASSPHGGLETQYF
j_call: TRBJ2-1; d_call: TRBD2; v_call: TRBV28; clone_size: -; cdr3_aa: CASTLAGGYNEQFF
j_call: TRBJ1-2; d_call: -; v_call: TRBV29-1; clone_size: -; cdr3_aa: CSVGRGEGYGYTF
j_call: TRBJ2-5; d_call: -; v_call: TRBV5-1; clone_size: -; cdr3_aa: CASSLRASKQETQYF
j_call: TRBJ2-7; d_call: TRBD2; v_call: TRBV7-2; clone_size: -; cdr3_aa: CASSSLTSGPAVYEQYF
j_call: TRBJ1-5; d_call: TRBD1; v_call: TRBV12-5; clone_size: -; cdr3_aa: CASGTGASNQPQHF
j_call: TRBJ1-6; d_call: -; v_call: TRBV25-1; clone_size: -; cdr3_aa: CASMNRDGGSPLHF
j_call: TRBJ1-4; d_call: TRBD1; v_call: TRBV27; clone_size: -; cdr3_aa: CASSVYGTGIAEKLFF
j_call: TRBJ1-5; d_call: TRBD1; v_call: TRBV19; clone_size: -; cdr3_aa: CATSPTGTANSNQPQHF